The rows below give T cell receptor beta chains drawn from one sample of a study of cytomegalovirus exposure and HLA in healthy donors. Sequenced by immunoSEQ multiplex PCR; TCRdb stores in-frame clones only, minus some. The sample has around 170,000 clones, around 78% seen once. Specimen: PBMCs. These receptors were obtained from a man aged 40-49 years in good health and CMV-seronegative. Each CDR3 is given with its conserved first and last residue. Fields, in order: clone size, V gene, J gene, D gene, CDR3 protein, CDR3 DNA. A D gene is named only where the DNA matches it firmly. The size field is filled for only some rows; it gives once, few, many or a size class.

clone size: NA; V gene: TRBV5-4; J gene: TRBJ2-2; D gene: NA; CDR3 protein: CASIGTGELFF; CDR3 DNA: TGTGCCAGCATCGGCACCGGGGAGCTGTTTTTT
clone size: NA; V gene: TRBV27; J gene: TRBJ1-2; D gene: TRBD1; CDR3 protein: CASRSLAGGDGYTF; CDR3 DNA: TGTGCCAGCAGATCCCTGGCAGGGGGCGATGGCTACACCTTC
clone size: few; V gene: TRBV4-1; J gene: TRBJ1-3; D gene: NA; CDR3 protein: CASSLRSTRGDSGNTIYF; CDR3 DNA: TGCGCCAGCAGCCTCCGGTCGACCCGGGGTGACTCTGGAAACACCATATATTTT
clone size: few; V gene: TRBV27; J gene: TRBJ2-7; D gene: NA; CDR3 protein: CASSFGGGYEQYF; CDR3 DNA: TGTGCCAGCAGTTTTGGGGGAGGCTACGAGCAGTACTTC
clone size: NA; V gene: TRBV7-9; J gene: TRBJ2-2; D gene: NA; CDR3 protein: CASSLQGRATNTGELFF; CDR3 DNA: TGTGCCAGCAGCTTACAGGGAAGGGCCACGAACACCGGGGAGCTGTTTTTT
clone size: NA; V gene: TRBV30; J gene: TRBJ2-1; D gene: NA; CDR3 protein: CAWSVIGVDEQFF; CDR3 DNA: TGTGCCTGGAGTGTTATAGGGGTGGATGAGCAGTTCTTC
clone size: NA; V gene: TRBV29-1; J gene: TRBJ2-5; D gene: TRBD2; CDR3 protein: CSSDPLKRGGETQYF; CDR3 DNA: TGCAGCTCCGACCCCCTGAAGCGGGGGGGGGAGACCCAGTACTTC
clone size: few; V gene: TRBV19; J gene: TRBJ1-1; D gene: NA; CDR3 protein: CASSIDRAGTEAFF; CDR3 DNA: TGTGCCAGTAGTATAGACAGGGCCGGAACTGAAGCTTTCTTT
clone size: NA; V gene: TRBV30; J gene: TRBJ1-5; D gene: TRBD1; CDR3 protein: CAWSGTGNQPQHF; CDR3 DNA: TGTGCCTGGTCCGGGACAGGTAATCAGCCCCAGCATTTT
clone size: NA; V gene: TRBV2; J gene: TRBJ1-5; D gene: TRBD1; CDR3 protein: CASSRQGADQPQHF; CDR3 DNA: TGTGCCAGCAGTCGGCAGGGGGCCGATCAGCCCCAGCATTTT
clone size: NA; V gene: TRBV18; J gene: TRBJ1-1; D gene: TRBD1; CDR3 protein: CASSPVGTGQIEAFF; CDR3 DNA: TGTGCCAGCTCACCTGTAGGGACAGGGCAAATTGAAGCTTTCTTT
clone size: NA; V gene: TRBV6-1; J gene: TRBJ2-2; D gene: TRBD2; CDR3 protein: CASSYPRETGELFF; CDR3 DNA: TGTGCCAGCAGTTATCCGCGGGAGACCGGGGAGCTGTTTTTT
clone size: NA; V gene: TRBV7-3; J gene: TRBJ2-3; D gene: TRBD2; CDR3 protein: CASSSDGGRGRDTQYF; CDR3 DNA: TGTGCCAGCAGCTCTGATGGCGGGAGGGGAAGAGATACGCAGTATTTT
clone size: NA; V gene: TRBV27; J gene: TRBJ2-3; D gene: TRBD2; CDR3 protein: CASSLDWTSGRWGTDTQYF; CDR3 DNA: TGTGCCAGCAGTTTGGATTGGACTAGCGGGAGGTGGGGCACAGATACGCAGTATTTT
clone size: NA; V gene: TRBV28; J gene: TRBJ1-2; D gene: NA; CDR3 protein: CASSPSVEYGYTF; CDR3 DNA: TGTGCCAGCAGTCCGTCGGTAGAATATGGCTACACCTTC
clone size: NA; V gene: TRBV2; J gene: TRBJ1-6; D gene: NA; CDR3 protein: CASRGEVNSPLHF; CDR3 DNA: TGTGCCAGCCGGGGGGAGGTAAATTCACCCCTCCACTTT
clone size: NA; V gene: TRBV5-1; J gene: TRBJ2-1; D gene: TRBD2; CDR3 protein: CASSSGLAGAHNEQFF; CDR3 DNA: TGCGCCAGCAGCTCCGGACTAGCGGGAGCCCACAATGAGCAGTTCTTC
clone size: few; V gene: TRBV7-9; J gene: TRBJ2-2; D gene: NA; CDR3 protein: CASSPTFSKRDTGELFF; CDR3 DNA: TGTGCCAGCAGCCCCACATTTTCTAAGCGGGACACCGGGGAGCTGTTTTTT
clone size: NA; V gene: TRBV18; J gene: TRBJ2-3; D gene: TRBD2; CDR3 protein: CASSPPVAGPDTQYF; CDR3 DNA: TGTGCCAGCTCACCACCGGTAGCGGGCCCAGATACGCAGTATTTT
clone size: NA; V gene: TRBV6-1; J gene: TRBJ2-3; D gene: NA; CDR3 protein: CASRERPSTDTQYF; CDR3 DNA: TGTGCCAGCAGGGAGCGCCCTAGCACAGATACGCAGTATTTT
clone size: NA; V gene: TRBV19; J gene: TRBJ2-6; D gene: TRBD1; CDR3 protein: CASRIKRDSFAGANVLTF; CDR3 DNA: TGTGCCAGTAGAATAAAAAGGGACAGCTTCGCTGGGGCCAACGTCCTGACTTTC
clone size: NA; V gene: TRBV4-1; J gene: TRBJ2-1; D gene: TRBD2; CDR3 protein: CASSQPPTSGSYNEQFF; CDR3 DNA: TGCGCCAGCAGCCAACCTCCGACTAGCGGGAGCTACAATGAGCAGTTCTTC
clone size: NA; V gene: TRBV7-9; J gene: TRBJ2-2; D gene: TRBD1; CDR3 protein: CSSSLAGQGAVKLFF; CDR3 DNA: TGTTCCAGCAGCTTAGCAGGACAGGGGGCTGTGAAGCTGTTTTTT
clone size: few; V gene: TRBV29-1; J gene: TRBJ1-2; D gene: TRBD1; CDR3 protein: CSAEGTGDYGYTF; CDR3 DNA: TGCAGCGCCGAAGGGACAGGGGACTATGGCTACACCTTC
clone size: NA; V gene: TRBV7-9; J gene: TRBJ2-7; D gene: NA; CDR3 protein: CSSSLVTGGAAEQYF; CDR3 DNA: TGTTCCAGCAGCTTAGTGACGGGGGGCGCTGCCGAGCAGTACTTC
clone size: NA; V gene: TRBV7-9; J gene: TRBJ2-1; D gene: TRBD1; CDR3 protein: CASSGVTGGNEQFF; CDR3 DNA: TGTGCCAGCAGCGGAGTTACAGGGGGCAATGAGCAGTTCTTC
clone size: NA; V gene: TRBV9; J gene: TRBJ2-3; D gene: NA; CDR3 protein: CASSPAGSDTQYF; CDR3 DNA: TGTGCCAGCAGCCCCGCAGGATCAGATACGCAGTATTTT
clone size: NA; V gene: TRBV7-2; J gene: TRBJ2-7; D gene: TRBD2; CDR3 protein: CASSSRTSGRIYEQYF; CDR3 DNA: TGTGCCAGCAGCTCAAGGACTAGCGGGAGAATCTACGAGCAGTACTTC
clone size: NA; V gene: TRBV7-9; J gene: TRBJ2-7; D gene: TRBD1; CDR3 protein: CASSKGQYEWQYF; CDR3 DNA: TGTGCCAGCAGCAAGGGACAGTACGAGTGGCAGTACTTC
clone size: once; V gene: TRBV28; J gene: TRBJ1-1; D gene: NA; CDR3 protein: CASTERGGREAFF; CDR3 DNA: TGTGCCAGCACCGAACGGGGGGGTAGGGAAGCTTTCTTT
clone size: NA; V gene: TRBV28; J gene: TRBJ2-7; D gene: NA; CDR3 protein: CASSFQSGKSYEQYF; CDR3 DNA: TGTGCCAGCAGTTTCCAGTCAGGGAAGTCCTACGAGCAGTACTTC
clone size: few; V gene: TRBV19; J gene: TRBJ1-1; D gene: NA; CDR3 protein: CASSGGLGAFF; CDR3 DNA: TGTGCCTCCAGTGGAGGACTGGGAGCTTTCTTT
clone size: NA; V gene: TRBV7-3; J gene: TRBJ2-1; D gene: TRBD2; CDR3 protein: CASSLMGGGPTRGNEQFF; CDR3 DNA: TGTGCCAGCAGCTTAATGGGGGGAGGGCCGACACGGGGCAATGAGCAGTTCTTC
clone size: NA; V gene: TRBV5-1; J gene: TRBJ2-1; D gene: NA; CDR3 protein: CASSLVVSPDNEQFF; CDR3 DNA: TGCGCCAGCAGCTTGGTTGTGTCGCCAGACAATGAGCAGTTCTTC
clone size: NA; V gene: TRBV28; J gene: TRBJ1-2; D gene: NA; CDR3 protein: CASSLQGGDGYTF; CDR3 DNA: TGTGCCAGCAGTTTACAGGGTGGCGATGGCTACACCTTC
clone size: many; V gene: TRBV6-4; J gene: TRBJ2-6; D gene: NA; CDR3 protein: CASSAGSVSGANVLTF; CDR3 DNA: TGTGCCAGCAGTGCTGGCAGTGTCTCTGGGGCCAACGTCCTGACTTTC
clone size: few; V gene: TRBV6-1; J gene: TRBJ2-5; D gene: TRBD2; CDR3 protein: CASSEHPGTNQETQYF; CDR3 DNA: TGTGCCAGCAGTGAACATCCAGGGACTAACCAAGAGACCCAGTACTTC
clone size: NA; V gene: TRBV27; J gene: TRBJ1-2; D gene: TRBD1; CDR3 protein: CASSLGTGAYGYTF; CDR3 DNA: TGTGCCAGCAGCCTTGGGACAGGAGCCTATGGCTACACCTTC
clone size: NA; V gene: TRBV19; J gene: TRBJ1-1; D gene: NA; CDR3 protein: CASNSRNTEAFF; CDR3 DNA: TGTGCCAGTAACTCCCGCAACACTGAAGCTTTCTTT
clone size: few; V gene: TRBV5-1; J gene: TRBJ1-3; D gene: NA; CDR3 protein: CASRGIVGNTIYF; CDR3 DNA: TGCGCCAGCCGGGGAATTGTCGGAAACACCATATATTTT
clone size: NA; V gene: TRBV4-1; J gene: TRBJ2-6; D gene: NA; CDR3 protein: CASSQGSGANGLTF; CDR3 DNA: TGCGCCAGCTCCCAAGGCTCTGGGGCCAACGGCCTGACTTTC
clone size: NA; V gene: TRBV27; J gene: TRBJ2-5; D gene: TRBD2; CDR3 protein: CASSLLAGGGTGTQYF; CDR3 DNA: TGTGCCAGCAGTTTACTAGCGGGAGGAGGTACGGGGACCCAGTACTTC
clone size: few; V gene: TRBV20-1; J gene: TRBJ1-5; D gene: NA; CDR3 protein: CSAGGDQPQHF; CDR3 DNA: TGCAGTGCTGGGGGGGATCAGCCCCAGCATTTT
clone size: NA; V gene: TRBV18; J gene: TRBJ1-1; D gene: NA; CDR3 protein: CASSLGLDTEAFF; CDR3 DNA: TGTGCCAGCTCCCTTGGACTGGACACTGAAGCTTTCTTT
clone size: NA; V gene: TRBV6-1; J gene: TRBJ1-5; D gene: NA; CDR3 protein: CASSEDPRGGNQPQHF; CDR3 DNA: TGTGCCAGCAGTGAAGACCCTCGGGGAGGCAATCAGCCCCAGCATTTT